This entry lists 25 T cell receptor beta chains sequenced from one sample in a study of response to subunit inactivated influenza vaccine. One entry per CDR3 protein, called by TCRdb with MiXCR from the RT-PCR reads. The sample has roughly 760,000 distinct CDR3 sequences, around 21% seen once; the top ten hold roughly 10%. Sample: PBMCs from blood, taken less than 6 days after vaccination. All receptors come from a man in his fifties or sixties who received an inactivated influenza vaccine.

This clonotype has just a few counts. CDR3 sequence reads: CSARDATGLPPYGYTF. The CDR3 region has the DNA TGCAGTGCTAGAGATGCGACAGGTTTGCCCCCCTATGGCTACACCTTC. This chain connects TRBV20-1 to TRBJ1-2; D might be TRBD1 (6 bases). The CDR3 has 16 residues. V shed 0 bases and J shed 4 bases, with 18 bases lying between them. Germline CDR1 reads DFQATT; CDR2 reads SNEGSKA (reference sequence).

This clonotype was picked up many times. The chain has TRBV20-1 and TRBJ1-1, with D tentatively TRBD1 (6 bases). Germline CDR1 reads DFQATT; CDR2 reads SNEGSKA (reference sequence). The CDR3 spans 12 residues. Deletions cut 5 bases from V and 5 bases from J, with 12 bases between. The CDR3 DNA follows: TGCAGTGCTCGACTACAGGGTACTGAAGCTTTCTTT. It is translated as CSARLQGTEAFF.

The chain employs TRBV27 and TRBJ2-1; weak D call: TRBD1 (5 bases). CDR3 length equals 13 residues. CDR1 and CDR2 (germline): MNHEY, SMNVEV (reference sequence). Trimming removed 6 bases from V and 7 bases from J, with 13 bases in between. CDR3 sequence (DNA): TGTGCCAGCAGCCCCCGGCCAGGGAATGAGCAGTTCTTC. This sequence encodes CASSPRPGNEQFF.

This clonotype was detected only a few times. The rearrangement links TRBV12-3 or TRBV12-4 to TRBJ2-7; 9 positions agree with TRBD2. The V and J ends lost 5 bases and 4 bases, in that order; junction bases with no gene match: 6. The CDR3 is 14 residues long. CDR3 region: CASSQGLADYEQYF. In DNA form, the CDR3 reads TGTGCCAGCAGTCAGGGACTAGCAGATTACGAGCAGTACTTC.

The genes are TRBV5-1 and TRBJ2-3; 8 nucleotides line up with TRBD2. This CDR3 spans 16 amino acids. Germline V gene sequence: CDR1 SGHRS, CDR2 YFSETQ. The V and J ends lost 5 bases and 3 bases, in that order; junction bases with no gene match: 11. The CDR3 region has the DNA TGCGCCAGCAGTGATCCGATGGGCGGGAGGACAGATACGCAGTATTTT. Protein: CASSDPMGGRTDTQYF.

This clonotype was counted a few times. The chain is built from TRBV5-1 and TRBJ2-1; a possible D gene is TRBD2 (6 bases). In germline, CDR1 is SGHRS, CDR2 YFSETQ. Trimming pared 0 bases from V and 5 bases from J, leaving 12 bases between. The length of the CDR3 is 15 residues. The CDR3 reads CASSLASGSDNEQFF. In nucleotides, the CDR3 is TGCGCCAGCAGCTTGGCCTCCGGGAGTGACAATGAGCAGTTCTTC.

V gene TRBV7-2 combines with J gene TRBJ2-7; the D call may be TRBD1 or TRBD2 (5 bases each). This CDR3 has 15 residues. V lost 5 bases, J lost 9 bases, and 23 bases lay in between. Germline lookup yields CDR1 SGHTA and CDR2 FQGNSA. CDR3 in DNA: TGTGCCAGCAGCCCTGGACACCCTTCCCCACTAGGGCAGTACTTC. Translation gives CASSPGHPSPLGQYF.

This clonotype appeared a few times. The chain is built from TRBV11-2 and TRBJ2-3, with D uncertain. In germline, CDR1 is SGHAT, CDR2 FQNNGV. V lost 5 bases, J lost 0 bases, and 12 bases lay in between. The CDR3 totals 15 residues. The DNA for the CDR3 is TGTGCCAGCAGCCCAAGGAGAGTTAGCACAGATACGCAGTATTTT. Encoded protein: CASSPRRVSTDTQYF.

The sample holds one count of this clonotype. This sequence joins TRBV18 and TRBJ2-2; weak D call: TRBD1 (5 bases). Trimming took off 2 bases at V and 0 bases at J, with 7 bases between the two ends. The CDR3 has 15 residues. The germline V gene has CDR1 KGHSH and CDR2 LQKENI. Written as DNA, the CDR3 is TGTGCCAGCTCACCAATCAGGGCGAACACCGGGGAGCTGTTTTTT. Its protein product is CASSPIRANTGELFF.

This chain links TRBV7-2 with TRBJ2-3; 10 nucleotides line up with TRBD2. The germline CDR1 and CDR2 sequences are SGHTA and FQGNSA. J gave up 1 base and V 5 bases, and 6 bases lay outside the gene matches. This CDR3 comprises 16 residues. The CDR3 DNA sequence: TGTGCCAGCAGCATAACCGGACTAGCGGGCACAGATACGCAGTATTTT. Protein: CASSITGLAGTDTQYF.

This chain uses TRBV20-1 with TRBJ2-3, with 12 bases lining up with TRBD2. The CDR3 has 15 residues. In germline, CDR1 is DFQATT, CDR2 SNEGSKA (reference sequence). Trimming removed 5 bases from V and 1 base from J; junction bases left unmatched: 4. The CDR3 sequence is CSARRLAGGTDTQYF. DNA for the CDR3: TGCAGTGCTCGCCGACTAGCGGGAGGCACAGATACGCAGTATTTT.

V gene TRBV14 combines with J gene TRBJ2-7; possible D gene TRBD1, 5 bases. Germline values: CDR1 SGHDN, CDR2 FVKESK. Trimming stripped 2 bases from V and 6 bases from J, with 14 bases between. The CDR3 covers 14 residues. Written as DNA, the CDR3 is TGTGCCAGCAGCCAAAATGCAGGGTTAACCGAGCAGTACTTC. Its translation: CASSQNAGLTEQYF.

This clonotype was seen a few times. J is TRBJ2-1 and V is TRBV18; D assignment may be TRBD1 or TRBD2 (5 bases each). The CDR3 spans 15 residues. The germline V and J ends were trimmed by 3 bases and 9 bases, with 18 bases remaining between them. CDR1 is KGHSH and CDR2 is LQKENI in the germline V gene. The CDR3 spells CASSPGRGSDLEQFF. The CDR3 nucleotides are TGTGCCAGCTCACCCGGTAGGGGTAGCGACCTTGAGCAGTTCTTC.

The table lists this clonotype with a few counts. V usage is TRBV5-1 and J usage is TRBJ1-5, with 9 bases matching TRBD1. Germline trimming cut 3 bases from V and 8 bases from J; bases unmatched to any gene: 9. This CDR3 contains 15 residues. CDR1 and CDR2 from the germline V gene are SGHRS and YFSETQ. CDR3 bases: TGCGCCAGCAGCTGGGGGGACAGGGATGTGGAGCCCCAGCATTTT. It is translated as CASSWGDRDVEPQHF.

V gene TRBV4-1 combines with J gene TRBJ2-1, with TRBD2 as a possible D gene (5 bases). The CDR3 extends over 14 amino acids. The germline V and J ends were trimmed by 0 bases and 7 bases, with 10 bases remaining between them. Germline assignment: CDR1 MGHRA and CDR2 YSYEKL. The CDR3 here is CASSQDRTGNEQFF. DNA of the CDR3: TGCGCCAGCAGCCAAGATAGAACGGGAAATGAGCAGTTCTTC.

This clonotype was observed a few times. V is TRBV5-1 and J is TRBJ2-7; D ambiguous. From germline, CDR1 is SGHRS and CDR2 YFSETQ. The CDR3 runs to 14 residues. V was trimmed by 3 bases and J by 1 base, leaving 11 bases between them. The CDR3 DNA reads as TGCGCCAGCAGCTCCCAATCCGGGTCCTACGAGCAGTACTTC. It specifies CASSSQSGSYEQYF.

The chain uses TRBV5-1 and TRBJ2-4; 10 nucleotides agree with TRBD2. CDR3 length: 15 amino acids. Germline CDR1 is SGHRS and CDR2 is YFSETQ. V was pared by 3 bases and J by 0 bases, with 0 bases of the junction left unmatched. The CDR3 sequence is CASSSSGGAKNIQYF. CDR3 DNA sequence: TGCGCCAGCAGCTCTAGCGGGGGAGCCAAAAACATTCAGTACTTC.

This chain connects TRBV27 to TRBJ2-1; 12 positions match TRBD2. Germline V gene data show CDR1 as MNHEY and CDR2 as SMNVEV (reference sequence). This CDR3 is 16 amino acids long. V trimming: 5 bases; J trimming: 7 bases; junction bases outside the gene matches: 9. This chain's CDR3 is CASSPLAGGLLNEQFF. The CDR3 DNA is TGTGCCAGCAGTCCGCTAGCGGGAGGGCTTTTGAATGAGCAGTTCTTC.

J is TRBJ1-2 and V is TRBV30; D is perhaps TRBD1 (6 bases). Trimming pared 8 bases from V and 6 bases from J, leaving 19 bases between. CDR1 GTSNPN and CDR2 SVGIG come from the germline V gene (reference sequence). The CDR3 sequence is 13 residues long. In nucleotides, the CDR3 is TGTGCCAGGGAATGGGGGCCAGGCAATGGCTACACCTTC. Translating gives CAREWGPGNGYTF.

The table lists this clonotype with a few counts. This chain joins TRBV2 and TRBJ2-1; D gene ambiguous. The germline gives CDR1 SNHLY, CDR2 FYNNEI. V was trimmed by 6 bases and J by 7 bases, leaving 10 bases between them. The CDR3 contains 12 residues. The chain's CDR3 is CASRKDGNEQFF. In nucleotides, the CDR3 is TGTGCCAGCAGGAAGGATGGAAATGAGCAGTTCTTC.

In its sample, this clonotype was seen a few times. The rearrangement uses TRBV6-1 and TRBJ2-3; 10 bases fit TRBD1. V gave up 6 bases and J gave up 4 bases; unmatched junction bases: 7. The CDR3 extends over 15 amino acids. In germline, CDR1 is MNHNS, CDR2 SASEGT. The CDR3 coding sequence is TGTGCCAGCAGGCTCCGGGACAGGGGTTCAGATACGCAGTATTTT. It codes for CASRLRDRGSDTQYF.

This clonotype showed up just a few times. The genes are TRBV20-1 and TRBJ1-5; D unclear. V was shortened by 1 base and J by 3 bases, with 13 bases between the two germline ends. Germline loops: CDR1 DFQATT, CDR2 SNEGSKA (reference sequence). The CDR3 is 15 amino acids. The CDR3 DNA follows: TGCAGTGCTAGAGCTGAGGTAGGGTCCAATCAGCCCCAGCATTTT. It specifies CSARAEVGSNQPQHF.

The rearrangement joins TRBV12-3 or TRBV12-4 to TRBJ2-2, with D perhaps TRBD2 (6 bases). This CDR3 spans 15 amino acids. The ends were cut back, 6 bases at V and 1 base at J, with 12 bases in the middle. Written as DNA, the CDR3 is TGTGCCAGCAGCCCGGGGGTGAGGAACACCGGGGAGCTGTTTTTT. Protein product: CASSPGVRNTGELFF.

At least ten counts were recorded for this clonotype. The V call is TRBV20-1, the J call TRBJ2-7; 7 bases fit TRBD2. Germline values: CDR1 DFQATT, CDR2 SNEGSKA (reference sequence). The CDR3 spans 12 residues. The V gene end was trimmed by 1 base and the J gene end by 6 bases; junction bases not matched to a gene: 3. The CDR3, as DNA: TGCAGTGCTAGAGTATGGGAGGGCGAGCAGTACTTC. Residues: CSARVWEGEQYF.

There are many counts of this clonotype. The gene calls are TRBV6-1 and TRBJ2-2, with 10 bases identical to TRBD2. The CDR3 has 16 residues. J was trimmed by 7 bases and V by 7 bases; bases with no gene match: 12. Germline V CDR1 and CDR2: MNHNS, SASEGT. The CDR3 sequence: CASNPQLAGAGGELFF. Here the CDR3 DNA reads TGTGCCAGCAACCCCCAGCTAGCGGGAGCAGGCGGGGAGCTGTTTTTT.